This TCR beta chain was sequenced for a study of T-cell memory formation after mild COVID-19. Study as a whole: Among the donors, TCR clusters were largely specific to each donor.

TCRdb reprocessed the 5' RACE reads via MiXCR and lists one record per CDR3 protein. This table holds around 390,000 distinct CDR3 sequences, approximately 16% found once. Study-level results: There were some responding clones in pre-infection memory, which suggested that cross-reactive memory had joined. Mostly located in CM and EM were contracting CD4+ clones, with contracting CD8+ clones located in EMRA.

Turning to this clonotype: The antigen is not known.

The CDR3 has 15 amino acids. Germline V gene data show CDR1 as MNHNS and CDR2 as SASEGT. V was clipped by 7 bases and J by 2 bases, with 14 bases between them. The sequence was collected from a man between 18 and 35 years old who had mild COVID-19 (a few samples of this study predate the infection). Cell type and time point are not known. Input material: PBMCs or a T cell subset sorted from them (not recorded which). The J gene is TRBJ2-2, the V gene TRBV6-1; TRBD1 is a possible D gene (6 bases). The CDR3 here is CASMETGDNTGELFF. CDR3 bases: TGTGCCAGCATGGAGACAGGCGATAACACCGGGGAGCTGTTTTTT.